Sequencing of this T cell receptor beta chain was carried out in a study of metastatic and nonmetastatic thyroid tumors. Study as a whole: From malignant and benign thyroid patients, repertoires in blood and in tumor or nodule tissue were compared. Whole-study results and caveats: When malignant thyroid tumors were compared with benign nodules, TCR beta diversity was reportedly significantly higher in the malignant tumors. This held in both blood and tumor samples.

The CDR3 consists of 11 residues. The V end was cut by 4 bases, the J end by 4 bases, with 7 bases between. Germline V gene sequence: CDR1 SQVTM, CDR2 ANQGSEA. This clone was observed many times. What it binds is unknown. Nobody among the patients had been given any treatment before thyroid surgery. In the authors' methods: A classifier for distant metastasis in papillary thyroid cancer was constructed using CDR3 differences observed across clinicopathological groups. Via MiXCR, TCRdb re-called the PCR reads. TCRdb, rather than the study authors, made the V and J calls. This sample carries thousands of clones, approximately 30% of them seen once, and the ten largest clones take 13%.

The specimen sequenced was adjacent normal tissue. The clonotype comes from a female donor with papillary thyroid cancer or a benign thyroid nodule (not recorded which). Some clones in this sample may be carry-over from other donors' samples. The chain joins TRBV29-1 to TRBJ2-5; D gene ambiguous. The CDR3 reads CSVVVTETQYF. In DNA form, the CDR3 reads TGCAGCGTTGTAGTTACAGAGACCCAGTACTTC. The complete variable domain, with remaining parts taken from reference TRBV29-1 and TRBJ2-5, reads SAVISQKPSRDICQRGTSLTIQCQVDSQVTMMFWYRQQPGQSLTLIATANQGSEATYESGFVIDKFPISRPNLTFSTLTVSNMSPEDSSIYLCSVVVTETQYFGPGTRLLVL.